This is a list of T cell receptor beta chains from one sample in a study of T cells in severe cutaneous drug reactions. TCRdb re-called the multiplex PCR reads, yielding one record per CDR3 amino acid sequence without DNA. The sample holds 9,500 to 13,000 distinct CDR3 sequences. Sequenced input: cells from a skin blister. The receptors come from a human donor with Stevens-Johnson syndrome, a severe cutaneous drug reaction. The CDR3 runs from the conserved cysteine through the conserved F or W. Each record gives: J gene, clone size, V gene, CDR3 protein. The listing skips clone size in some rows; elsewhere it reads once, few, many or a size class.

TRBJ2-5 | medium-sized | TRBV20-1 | CREEGLTIQCQETQYF
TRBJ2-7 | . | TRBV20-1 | CSARGTGLSYEQYF
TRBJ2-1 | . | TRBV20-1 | CSARSMDWESSYNEQFF
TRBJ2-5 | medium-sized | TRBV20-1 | CSAKAASGQETQYF
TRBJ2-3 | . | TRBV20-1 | CSARDRSGRAPTDTQYF
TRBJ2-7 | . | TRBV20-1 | CSARSAARAYEQYF
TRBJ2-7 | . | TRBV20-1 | CSAYRDSADEQYF
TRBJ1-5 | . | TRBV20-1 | CSARGLDQPQHF
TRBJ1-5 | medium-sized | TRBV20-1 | CSARSRQGHQPQHF
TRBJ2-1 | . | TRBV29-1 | CSVASPQGGSYNEQLF
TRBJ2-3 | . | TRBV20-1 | CSARDFQGATDTQYF
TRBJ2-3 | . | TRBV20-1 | CSASKAAGGETDTQYF
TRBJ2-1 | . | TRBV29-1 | CSVEDPRQDGSFF
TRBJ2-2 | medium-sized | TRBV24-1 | CATSDSGELFF
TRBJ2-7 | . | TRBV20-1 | CSARKRLAPGYEQYF
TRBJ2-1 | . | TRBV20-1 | CSARGPMDGAGNEQFF
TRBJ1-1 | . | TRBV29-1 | CSVAGFRGPEAFF
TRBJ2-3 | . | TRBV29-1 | CSVERGFMDTQYF